These T cell receptor beta chains were read from a single sample in a study of T cell responses to AZD1222 COVID-19 vaccine. Produced via immunoSEQ multiplex PCR; TCRdb's table is partial and in-frame only. The repertoire holds 100,000 to 150,000 clones, roughly 87% seen once, with nearly 4.5% in the top ten. The sample was peripheral blood, taken on day 0 of MenACWY control vaccination. The receptors were gathered from an adult in good health. The conserved cysteine and the conserved F or W are not part of the CDR3 here. The order of the fields is J gene, V gene, CDR3 protein.

J gene: TRBJ2-5
V gene: TRBV28
CDR3 protein: ATMRPTDRGQETQY

J gene: TRBJ1-2
V gene: TRBV12-3/TRBV12-4
CDR3 protein: ASSFGARGYT

J gene: TRBJ1-2
V gene: TRBV3-1/TRBV3-2
CDR3 protein: ASSQDIYGTGSFWGYT

J gene: TRBJ1-3
V gene: TRBV30
CDR3 protein: AWRQGAYGNTIY

J gene: TRBJ1-6
V gene: TRBV24-1
CDR3 protein: ATSDFSTGDSPLH

J gene: TRBJ2-2
V gene: TRBV5-1
CDR3 protein: ASSFSGGGPGELF

J gene: TRBJ2-5
V gene: TRBV5-6
CDR3 protein: ASSLELGQEETQY

J gene: TRBJ2-2
V gene: TRBV3-1/TRBV3-2
CDR3 protein: ASSTNTGELF

J gene: TRBJ1-1
V gene: TRBV2
CDR3 protein: ASSERRTGQGKAF

J gene: TRBJ1-1
V gene: TRBV4-2
CDR3 protein: ASSQESGGGNTEAF

J gene: TRBJ2-2
V gene: TRBV7-9
CDR3 protein: ASSRGASMDTGELF

J gene: TRBJ2-1
V gene: TRBV11-3
CDR3 protein: ASSTRTSGGVSYNEQF

J gene: TRBJ1-5
V gene: TRBV28
CDR3 protein: ASSSSLPNQPQH

J gene: TRBJ2-7
V gene: TRBV14
CDR3 protein: ASSLLRTGDTEQY

J gene: TRBJ2-5
V gene: TRBV4-2
CDR3 protein: ASSHATGTEQETQY

J gene: TRBJ1-3
V gene: TRBV11-2
CDR3 protein: ASSGGGRATGNTIY

J gene: TRBJ1-6
V gene: TRBV6-6
CDR3 protein: ASSRAGRRSYNSPLH

J gene: TRBJ2-1
V gene: TRBV5-1
CDR3 protein: ASSTKRELDEQF

J gene: TRBJ2-3
V gene: TRBV25-1
CDR3 protein: ASRDTDTQY

J gene: TRBJ2-2
V gene: TRBV19
CDR3 protein: ASSIAGVNTGELF

J gene: TRBJ2-7
V gene: TRBV7-9
CDR3 protein: ASSNGLAGANSHEQY

J gene: TRBJ2-2
V gene: TRBV6-5
CDR3 protein: ASKRDFANTGELF

J gene: TRBJ2-1
V gene: TRBV5-6
CDR3 protein: ASSLAGTYNEQF

J gene: TRBJ2-1
V gene: TRBV28
CDR3 protein: ASSRPRTSRANEQF

J gene: TRBJ1-6
V gene: TRBV7-2
CDR3 protein: ASRNPPSGSHSPLH

J gene: TRBJ2-3
V gene: TRBV3-1/TRBV3-2
CDR3 protein: ASSQRAQTDTQY

J gene: TRBJ1-4
V gene: TRBV5-1
CDR3 protein: ASSLRAGPGSEKLF

J gene: TRBJ1-2
V gene: TRBV6-5
CDR3 protein: ASSYSIGQGASYT

J gene: TRBJ2-5
V gene: TRBV7-7
CDR3 protein: ASSRGQLTQETQY

J gene: TRBJ2-3
V gene: TRBV11-3
CDR3 protein: ASSLRGDGTDTQY

J gene: TRBJ1-2
V gene: TRBV28
CDR3 protein: ASRIWTGSGYT

J gene: TRBJ2-5
V gene: TRBV9
CDR3 protein: ASSSNRGGLETQY